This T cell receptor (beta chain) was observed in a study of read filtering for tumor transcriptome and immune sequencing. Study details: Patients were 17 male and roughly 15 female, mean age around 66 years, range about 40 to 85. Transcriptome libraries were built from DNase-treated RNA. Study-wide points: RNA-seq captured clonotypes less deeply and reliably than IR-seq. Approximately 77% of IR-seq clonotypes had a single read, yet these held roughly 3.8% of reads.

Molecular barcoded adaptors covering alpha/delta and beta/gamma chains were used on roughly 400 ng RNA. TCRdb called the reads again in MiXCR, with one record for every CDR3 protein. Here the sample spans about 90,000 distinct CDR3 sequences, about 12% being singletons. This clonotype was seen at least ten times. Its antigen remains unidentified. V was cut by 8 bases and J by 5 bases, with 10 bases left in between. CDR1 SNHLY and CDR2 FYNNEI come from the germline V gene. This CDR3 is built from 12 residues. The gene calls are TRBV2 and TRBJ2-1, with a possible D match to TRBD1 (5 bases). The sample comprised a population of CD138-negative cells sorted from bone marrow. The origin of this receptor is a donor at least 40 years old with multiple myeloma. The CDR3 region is CASSRQNNEQFF. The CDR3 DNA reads TGTGCCAGCTCGAGACAGAACAATGAGCAGTTCTTC.